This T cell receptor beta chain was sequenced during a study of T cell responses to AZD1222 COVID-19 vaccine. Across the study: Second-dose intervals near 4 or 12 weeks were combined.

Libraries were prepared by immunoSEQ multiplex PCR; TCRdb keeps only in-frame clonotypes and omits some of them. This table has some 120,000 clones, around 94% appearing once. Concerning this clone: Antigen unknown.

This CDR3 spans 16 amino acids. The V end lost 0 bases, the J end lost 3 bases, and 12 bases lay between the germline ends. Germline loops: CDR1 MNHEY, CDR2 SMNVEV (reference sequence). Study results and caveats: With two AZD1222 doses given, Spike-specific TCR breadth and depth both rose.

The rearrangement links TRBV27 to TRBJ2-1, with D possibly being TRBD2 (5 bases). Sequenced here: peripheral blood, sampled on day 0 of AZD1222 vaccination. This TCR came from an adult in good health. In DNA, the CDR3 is TGTGCCAGCAGTTTATCTGGCGGGCCAAACTACAATGAGCAGTTCTTC. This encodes CASSLSGGPNYNEQFF.